This T cell receptor (beta chain) was sequenced for a study of shared clonotypes between healthy human individuals (dated by TCRdb to the early 2020s). About the investigation overall: Three men and a couple of women, aged 18 to 49 years, made up the cohort. For each donor, three plates each were used for CD4 naive and CD4 memory, two plates were used for CD8 naive, and one plate was used for CD8 memory. To estimate repertoire size and how much clonotype sharing occurs between individuals, the study deeply sequenced the blood TCR repertoires of 5 or 6 healthy adults. Libraries were prepared and TCR repertoires were sequenced by different laboratories using diverse techniques, in order to increase sequencing depth and limit assay-specific biases. Each donor's leukapheresis produced roughly between roughly 0.94 and 9.5 billion PBMCs.

Healthy HIV-negative adults with no recently reported acute infections or vaccinations were included as donors. All donors were Caucasian adults living in Nashville, Tennessee, USA. CD4+ T cells were enriched by magnetic negative selection, after which naive cells were positively selected on CD45RA and the negative fraction was taken as the memory subset. Blood was obtained by leukapheresis, after which PBMCs were separated by Ficoll-Histopaque density gradient centrifugation and cryopreserved in liquid nitrogen vapor phase. Analytical flow cytometry was used to check the purity and quantity of every magnetically sorted T cell population. From each sorted fraction, genomic DNA was isolated and quantified by UV absorbance on a Nanodrop 2000c. What the research found in general, with its limitations: Higher generation probabilities were observed for clonotypes shared by all four sorted-subset donors than for non-shared clonotypes. Based on pairwise subsampling, the degree of clonotype sharing among donors was expected to be affected by sequencing depth. The genetic and exposure-history diversity represented was limited by the small number of donors. Across a handful of donors, approximately 4.6% of naive CD4, roughly 3.4% of naive CD8, 2% to 2.5% of memory CD4, and approximately 0.4% of memory CD8 clonotypes were shared. Estimated clonotype richness was generally larger for naive than for memory subsets. Only blood was sampled, and tissue TCR repertoires likely differ from those in blood. Even with the large sequencing depth, rarefaction of the sorted-subset datasets indicated that sequencing was incomplete.

Looking up the germline V gene yields CDR1 LGHNT and CDR2 FRNRAP. V was cut back by 7 bases and J by 7 bases, leaving a gap of 16 bases between them. The CDR3, from cysteine to phenylalanine, totals 13 residues. Only CDR3 DNA remains: 39 bases, in frame from the first base. Using the deep immunoSEQ assay, multiplex PCR amplified TCR CDR3 regions from genomic DNA. Extracted genomic DNA from each cell subset was spread evenly across all wells of several immunoSEQ 96-well plates, with each plate serving as a replicate. For sorted subsets, 150 to 250 ng genomic DNA, equal to approximately 30,000 T cell genomes, was loaded into each replicate PCR. Purified libraries were measured with a Qubit 3.0 fluorometer, size-checked on a Bioanalyzer 2100, and measured again with the KAPA Library Quantification kit. A separate single-read 150-cycle Illumina NextSeq 550 flow cell was used to sequence each immunoSEQ 96-well plate. The source study handled its data this way. The immunoSEQ output contained only junctional sequences without quality scores, so filtering could not match that applied to full-length reads. To assign V/J genes and CDR3, sequences were annotated using PyIR, a Python wrapper for IgBLAST v1.9, with IMGT germline references. Any read was removed if the V/J assignment was weak (E-value above 1e-6), the CDR3 was missing, or the read contained stop codons, out-of-frame junctions, or ambiguous translated residues. V3J clonotypes were defined by identical inferred V gene, J gene, and CDR3 amino acid sequence. Percentage overlap between repertoires was calculated by dividing the number of shared unique clonotypes by the size of the smaller repertoire. RTK rarefaction, the Chao1 estimator, and Recon v2.1 estimates of unobserved clonotypes were used to assess repertoire richness. OLGA was used to compute generation probabilities for all TCRbeta clonotypes that the gDNA method yielded from a handful of donors. The clones in this table, taken by TCRdb from immuneACCESS, are in-frame only. Not every clone is retained; where verified, under half of the shortfall comes from an unresolved V gene, and the cause of the rest is unknown. V and J calls and clone size are as listed in that table; D and trimming were resolved from the DNA. The sample data list 800,000 to 1,200,000 clones, and 70% to 80% of these were observed just once. The ten top clones hold approximately 0.52% of the sample.

Concerning this clone: The specificity of this receptor is unknown. No clone much larger than this one lies a single base away; base qualities are absent.

This sequence originates from a man aged 18 to 29 in good health. Some clones in this sample may be carry-over from other donors' samples. In this chain, TRBV12-5 is recombined with TRBJ1-1; the D gene is possibly TRBD1, with 6 bases matching. The sequenced material came from memory CD4+ T cells from PBMCs. The cell subset or site label here, explained by the study, means: CD45RA-negative fraction. CDR3 region: CASAPQGQSEAFF. The sequenced DNA: TGTGCTAGTGCCCCACAGGGTCAGAGTGAAGCTTTCTTT.